The 13 T cell receptor beta chains in this list originate from one sample, sequenced in a study of blood T cell repertoires in COVID-19. Some clones are missing from TCRdb's copy, which holds only in-frame ones; the method was immunoSEQ multiplex PCR. Of approximately 470,000 clones detected, approximately 85% appear once; the ten largest clones hold roughly 3.1%. Sequencing input: peripheral blood. The receptors shown here come from a human donor in a cohort sampled during active COVID-19.

J is TRBJ2-1 and V is TRBV6-5, with 10 positions matching TRBD2. The CDR3 consists of 15 residues. Germline V gene data show CDR1 as MNHEY and CDR2 as SVGAGI. V shed 7 bases, J shed 0 bases, and the junction held 3 bases outside the gene matches. The chain's CDR3 is CASIAGGTSYNEQFF. CDR3 DNA: TGTGCCAGCATAGCGGGAGGAACCTCCTACAATGAGCAGTTCTTC.

This chain links TRBV6-1 with TRBJ1-2; possibly TRBD1 for D (6 bases). Looked up from germline, CDR1 is MNHNS and CDR2 is SASEGT. This CDR3 is 15 amino acids long. Trimming removed 3 bases at V and 2 bases at J, with 13 bases between. CDR3 sequence (DNA): TGTGCCAGCAGTGAGGGGGGGCCGTTGAACTATGGCTACACCTTC. Translation gives CASSEGGPLNYGYTF.

The chain carries TRBV19 and TRBJ2-6; no reliable D call. The V end was cut by 9 bases, the J end by 2 bases, with 20 bases between. The CDR3 sequence is 17 residues long. Germline assignment: CDR1 LNHDA and CDR2 SQIVND (reference sequence). The CDR3 loop reads CASLARFPLPGANVLTF. Written as DNA, the CDR3 is TGTGCCAGCCTGGCCAGGTTCCCTCTCCCTGGGGCCAACGTCCTGACTTTC. The whole variable domain, filled in from reference TRBV19 and TRBJ2-6, reads DGGITQSPKYLFRKEGQNVTLSCEQNLNHDAMYWYRQDPGQGLRLIYYSQIVNDFQKGDIAEGYSVSREKKESFPLTVTSAQKNPTAFYLCASLARFPLPGANVLTFGAGSRLTVL.

The sample holds many counts of this clone. The chain carries TRBV30 and TRBJ2-7, with D maybe TRBD1 (7 bases). Germline CDR1 GTSNPN, CDR2 SVGIG (reference sequence). The CDR3 extends over 15 amino acids. V lost 4 bases and J lost 5, with 21 bases in between. DNA for the CDR3: TGTGCCTGGAAAGTTTCCTTCAGGGGGGACCACGAGCAGTACTTC. Translation gives CAWKVSFRGDHEQYF.

This chain uses TRBV10-3 with TRBJ1-1, with 8 bases aligning to TRBD1. The CDR3 runs to 14 residues. Per germline, CDR1 ENHRY and CDR2 SYGVKD. Trimming at V came to 6 bases and at J to 4 bases, leaving 7 bases not matched to a gene. The CDR3 loop reads CAISPRGQSTEAFF. The CDR3 bases are TGTGCCATCAGCCCCAGGGGGCAGAGCACTGAAGCTTTCTTT.

In this sample, this clone turned up a few times. The rearrangement links TRBV14 to TRBJ2-1, with D possibly TRBD2 on 5 matching bases. With 5 bases removed from V and 7 bases from J, the gap between germline ends came to 27 bases. CDR1 is SGHDN and CDR2 is FVKESK in the germline V gene. This CDR3 comprises 18 residues. The CDR3 DNA reads as TGTGCCAGCAGCTATGCCGAATGGAGCGACTACACGAGGAATGAGCAGTTCTTC. It codes for CASSYAEWSDYTRNEQFF. Based on the CDR3 plus reference TRBV14 and TRBJ2-1, the full variable domain is EAGVTQFPSHSVIEKGQTVTLRCDPISGHDNLYWYRRVMGKEIKFLLHFVKESKQDESGMPNNRFLAERTGGTYSTLKVQPAELEDSGVYFCASSYAEWSDYTRNEQFFGPGTRLTVL.

This chain uses TRBV20-1 with TRBJ1-2; 10 positions match TRBD1. Looked up from germline, CDR1 is DFQATT and CDR2 is SNEGSKA (reference sequence). The CDR3 has 15 amino acids. V lost 3 bases, J lost 1 base, and 5 bases stayed unmatched. The CDR3 here is CSASDRGPYNYGYTF. Here the CDR3 DNA reads TGCAGTGCTAGTGACAGGGGGCCATATAACTATGGCTACACCTTC.

The chain combines TRBV30 with TRBJ2-4; 8 nucleotides agree with TRBD1. Per the germline V gene, CDR1 is GTSNPN and CDR2 is SVGIG (reference sequence). V lost 3 bases and J lost 7; bases outside the gene matches: 5. This CDR3 is 13 amino acids long. Written as DNA, the CDR3 is TGTGCCTGGAGCGGGACAGGAGGGAACATTCAGTACTTC. The encoded protein is CAWSGTGGNIQYF. Looking up the rest from reference TRBV30 and TRBJ2-4 gives the full variable domain: SQTIHQWPATLVQPVGSPLSLECTVEGTSNPNLYWYRQAAGRGLQLLFYSVGIGQISSEVPQNLSASRPQDRQFILSSKKLLLSDSGFYLCAWSGTGGNIQYFGAGTRLSVL.

The CDR3 region has the DNA TGTGCCAGCAGTACCCGGGCCTCGGGAGGAAACACCATATATTTT. Its translation: CASSTRASGGNTIYF. The chain couples TRBV6-5 to TRBJ1-3, with D unresolved. Germline CDR1 and CDR2: MNHEY and SVGAGI. The CDR3 spans 15 residues. With 5 bases removed from V and 4 bases from J, the gap between germline ends came to 15 bases.

The sample holds a few counts of this clone. Within the sample, other DNA sequences also encode this same CDR3. The chain employs TRBV27 and TRBJ2-2; 9 nucleotides match TRBD1. The CDR3 is made up of 15 amino acids. The trim removed 4 bases at V and 1 base at J, leaving 1 base unmatched. The germline V gene has CDR1 MNHEY and CDR2 SMNVEV (reference sequence). The CDR3 protein is CASSWGQGNTGELFF. The CDR3, as DNA: TGTGCCAGCAGTTGGGGACAGGGGAACACCGGGGAGCTGTTTTTT.

The gene calls are TRBV14 and TRBJ2-1; TRBD2 matches 8 bases. V was pared by 0 bases and J by 6 bases, with 7 bases of the junction left unmatched. CDR1 is SGHDN and CDR2 is FVKESK in the germline V gene. The CDR3 runs to 16 residues. The CDR3 sequence: CASSQEASGRRNEQFF. DNA for the CDR3: TGTGCCAGCAGCCAAGAAGCCAGCGGGAGACGCAATGAGCAGTTCTTC.

This clone is a singleton in its sample. The chain is built from TRBV19 and TRBJ2-5; TRBD2 might be the D (6 bases). The ends were cut back, 7 bases at V and 5 bases at J, with 14 bases in the middle. The CDR3 sequence is 13 residues long. The germline V gene has CDR1 LNHDA and CDR2 SQIVND (reference sequence). The CDR3 DNA sequence: TGTGCCAGTAACCGGGGGTACGGGGAGACCCAGTACTTC. This sequence encodes CASNRGYGETQYF.

This rearrangement joins TRBV10-3 to TRBJ1-1; 9 nucleotides agree with TRBD1. Germline loops: CDR1 ENHRY, CDR2 SYGVKD. The CDR3 has 16 residues. J gave up 1 base and V 3 bases, and 6 bases lay outside the gene matches. The CDR3 bases are TGTGCCATCAGTGACCTAGGACAGGGGACGAACACTGAAGCTTTCTTT. Protein product: CAISDLGQGTNTEAFF.